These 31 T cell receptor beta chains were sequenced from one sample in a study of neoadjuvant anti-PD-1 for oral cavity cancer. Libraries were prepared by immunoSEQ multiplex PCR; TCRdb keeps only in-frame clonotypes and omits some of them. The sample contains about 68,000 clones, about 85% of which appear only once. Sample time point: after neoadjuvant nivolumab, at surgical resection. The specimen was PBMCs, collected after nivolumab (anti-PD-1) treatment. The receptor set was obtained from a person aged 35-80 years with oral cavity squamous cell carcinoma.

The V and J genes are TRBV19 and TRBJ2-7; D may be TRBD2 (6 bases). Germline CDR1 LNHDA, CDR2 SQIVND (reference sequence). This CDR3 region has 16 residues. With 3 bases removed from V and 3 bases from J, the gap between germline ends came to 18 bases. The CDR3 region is CASSMAGGGVVYEQYF. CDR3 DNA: TGTGCCAGTAGTATGGCCGGAGGAGGGGTGGTCTACGAGCAGTACTTC.

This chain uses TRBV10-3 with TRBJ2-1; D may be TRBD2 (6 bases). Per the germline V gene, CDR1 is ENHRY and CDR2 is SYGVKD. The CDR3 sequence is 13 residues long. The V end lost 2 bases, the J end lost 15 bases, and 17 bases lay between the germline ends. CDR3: CAISEPNWGVAFF. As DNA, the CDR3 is TGTGCCATCAGTGAGCCGAACTGGGGGGTCGCGTTCTTC.

For the CDR3, the DNA is TGTGCCAGCAGCCCGGGAGCGGGACAGGGCCCGAAAGGGGCCAACGTCCTGACTTTC. It encodes CASSPGAGQGPKGANVLTF. The chain joins TRBV11-2 to TRBJ2-6; TRBD1 matches at 9 bases. Germline CDR1 is SGHAT and CDR2 is FQNNGV. This CDR3 comprises 19 residues. V gave up 5 bases and J gave up 4 bases; unmatched junction bases: 15. The entire variable domain, with the rest obtained from reference TRBV11-2 and TRBJ2-6, is as follows: EAGVAQSPRYKIIEKRQSVAFWCNPISGHATLYWYQQILGQGPKLLIQFQNNGVVDDSQLPKDRFSAERLKGVDSTLKIQPAKLEDSAVYLCASSPGAGQGPKGANVLTFGAGSRLTVL.

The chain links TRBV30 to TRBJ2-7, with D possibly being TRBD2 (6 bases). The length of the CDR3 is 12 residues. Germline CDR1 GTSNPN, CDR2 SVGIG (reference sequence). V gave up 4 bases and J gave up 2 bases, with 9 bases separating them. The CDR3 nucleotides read TGTGCCTGGAAAAGCGGGCCCTACGAGCAGTACTTC. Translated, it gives CAWKSGPYEQYF.

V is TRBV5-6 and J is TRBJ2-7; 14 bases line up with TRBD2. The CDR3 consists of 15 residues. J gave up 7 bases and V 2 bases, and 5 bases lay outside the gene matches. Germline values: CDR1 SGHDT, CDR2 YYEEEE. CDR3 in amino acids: CASSLGTSGRREQYF. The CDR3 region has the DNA TGTGCCAGCAGCTTAGGGACTAGCGGGAGAAGGGAGCAGTACTTC.

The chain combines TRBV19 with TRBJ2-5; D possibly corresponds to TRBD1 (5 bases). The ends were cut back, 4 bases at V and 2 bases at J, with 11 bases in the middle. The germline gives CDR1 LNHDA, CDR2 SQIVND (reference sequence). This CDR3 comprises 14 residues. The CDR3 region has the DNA TGTGCCAGTAGTAGACAGCCGGAGCAAGAGACCCAGTACTTC. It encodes CASSRQPEQETQYF.

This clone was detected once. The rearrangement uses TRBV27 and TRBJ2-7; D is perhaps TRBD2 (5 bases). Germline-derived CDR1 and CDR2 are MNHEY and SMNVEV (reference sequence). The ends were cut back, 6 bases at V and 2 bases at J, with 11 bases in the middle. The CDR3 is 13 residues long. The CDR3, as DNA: TGTGCCAGCAGATCGACCGGGACCTACGAGCAGTACTTC. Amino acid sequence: CASRSTGTYEQYF.

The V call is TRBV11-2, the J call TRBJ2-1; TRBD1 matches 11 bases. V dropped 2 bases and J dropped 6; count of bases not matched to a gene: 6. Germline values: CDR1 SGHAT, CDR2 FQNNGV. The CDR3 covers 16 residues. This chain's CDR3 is CASSLIAGTGGNEQFF. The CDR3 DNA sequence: TGTGCCAGCAGCTTAATCGCCGGGACAGGGGGCAATGAGCAGTTCTTC. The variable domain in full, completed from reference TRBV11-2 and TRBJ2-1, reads EAGVAQSPRYKIIEKRQSVAFWCNPISGHATLYWYQQILGQGPKLLIQFQNNGVVDDSQLPKDRFSAERLKGVDSTLKIQPAKLEDSAVYLCASSLIAGTGGNEQFFGPGTRLTVL.

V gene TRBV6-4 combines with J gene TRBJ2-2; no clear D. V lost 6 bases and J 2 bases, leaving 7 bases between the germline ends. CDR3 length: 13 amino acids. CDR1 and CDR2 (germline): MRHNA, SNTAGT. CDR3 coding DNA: TGTGCCAGCAGCGCGTTAAACACCGGGGAGCTGTTTTTT. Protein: CASSALNTGELFF.

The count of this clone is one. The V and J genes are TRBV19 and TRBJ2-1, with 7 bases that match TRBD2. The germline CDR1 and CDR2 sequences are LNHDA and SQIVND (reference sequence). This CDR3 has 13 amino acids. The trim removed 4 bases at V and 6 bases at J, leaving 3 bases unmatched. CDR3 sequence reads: CASSSGTTNEQFF. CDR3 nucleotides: TGTGCCAGTAGTAGCGGGACTACCAATGAGCAGTTCTTC.

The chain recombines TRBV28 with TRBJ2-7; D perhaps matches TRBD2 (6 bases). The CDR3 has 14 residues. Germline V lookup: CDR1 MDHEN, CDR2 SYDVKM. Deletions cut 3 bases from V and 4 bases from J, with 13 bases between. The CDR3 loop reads CASSFYGGRYEQYF. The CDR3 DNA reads TGTGCCAGCAGTTTCTACGGGGGTAGGTACGAGCAGTACTTC.

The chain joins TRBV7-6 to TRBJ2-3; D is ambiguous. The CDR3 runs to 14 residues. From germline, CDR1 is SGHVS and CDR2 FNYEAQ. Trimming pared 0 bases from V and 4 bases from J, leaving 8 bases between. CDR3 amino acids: CASSLATSSDTQYF. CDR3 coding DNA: TGTGCCAGCAGCTTAGCGACTTCGTCAGATACGCAGTATTTT.

In DNA, the CDR3 is TGTGCCAGCAGCGCGCGTTGGGACTCCTACGAGCAGTACTTC. Translating it yields CASSARWDSYEQYF. V is TRBV9 and J is TRBJ2-7; D not resolved. V lost 3 bases and J lost 0, with 10 bases in between. The CDR3 runs to 14 residues. Germline V lookup: CDR1 SGDLS, CDR2 YYNGEE.

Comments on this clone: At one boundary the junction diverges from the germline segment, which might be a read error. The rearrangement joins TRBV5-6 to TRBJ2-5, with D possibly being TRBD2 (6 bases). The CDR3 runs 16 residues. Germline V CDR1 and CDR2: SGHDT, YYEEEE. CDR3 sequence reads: CASTLGLAITGGTQYF. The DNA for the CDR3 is TGTGCCAGCACCTTGGGGCTAGCGATAACCGGAGGGACCCAGTACTTC. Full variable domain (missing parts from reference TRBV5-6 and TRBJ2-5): DAGVTQSPTHLIKTRGQQVTLRCSPKSGHDTVSWYQQALGQGPQFIFQYYEEEERQRGNFPDRFSGHQFPNYSSELNVNALLLGDSALYLCASTLGLAITGGTQYFGPGTRLLVL.

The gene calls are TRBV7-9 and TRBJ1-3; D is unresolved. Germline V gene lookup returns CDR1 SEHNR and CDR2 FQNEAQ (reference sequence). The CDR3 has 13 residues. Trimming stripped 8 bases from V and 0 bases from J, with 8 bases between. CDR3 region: CASSAFSGNTIYF. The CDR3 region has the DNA TGTGCCAGCTCCGCTTTCTCTGGAAACACCATATATTTT.

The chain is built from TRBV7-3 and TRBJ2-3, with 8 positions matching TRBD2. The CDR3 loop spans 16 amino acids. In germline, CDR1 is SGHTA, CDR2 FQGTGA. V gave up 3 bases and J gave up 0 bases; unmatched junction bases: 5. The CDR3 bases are TGTGCCAGCAGCTTCGCGGGAGGCGGGAGCACAGATACGCAGTATTTT. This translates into CASSFAGGGSTDTQYF.

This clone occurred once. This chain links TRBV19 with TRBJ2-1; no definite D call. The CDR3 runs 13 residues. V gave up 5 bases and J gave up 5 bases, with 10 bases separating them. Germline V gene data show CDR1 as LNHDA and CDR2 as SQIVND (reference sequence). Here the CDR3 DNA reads TGTGCCAGTAGTGGCTTGATGAACAATGAGCAGTTCTTC. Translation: CASSGLMNNEQFF.

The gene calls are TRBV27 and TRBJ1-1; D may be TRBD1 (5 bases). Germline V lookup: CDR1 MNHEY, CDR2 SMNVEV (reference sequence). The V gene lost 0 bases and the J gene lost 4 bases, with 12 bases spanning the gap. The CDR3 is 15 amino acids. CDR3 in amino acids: CASSLSAGFGTEAFF. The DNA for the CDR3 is TGTGCCAGCAGTTTATCGGCAGGGTTCGGCACTGAAGCTTTCTTT.

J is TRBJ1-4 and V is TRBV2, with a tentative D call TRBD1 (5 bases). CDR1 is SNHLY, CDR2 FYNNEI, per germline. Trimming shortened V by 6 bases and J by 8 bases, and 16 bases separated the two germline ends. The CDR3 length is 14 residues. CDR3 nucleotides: TGTGCCAGCAGCCCCATACAGGTTAAGGAAAAACTGTTTTTT. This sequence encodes CASSPIQVKEKLFF.

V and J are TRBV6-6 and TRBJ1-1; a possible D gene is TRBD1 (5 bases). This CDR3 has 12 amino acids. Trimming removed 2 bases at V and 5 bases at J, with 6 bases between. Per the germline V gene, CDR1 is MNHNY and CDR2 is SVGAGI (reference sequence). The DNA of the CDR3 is TGTGCCAGCAGTTACGGGGGGACTGAAGCTTTCTTT. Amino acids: CASSYGGTEAFF.

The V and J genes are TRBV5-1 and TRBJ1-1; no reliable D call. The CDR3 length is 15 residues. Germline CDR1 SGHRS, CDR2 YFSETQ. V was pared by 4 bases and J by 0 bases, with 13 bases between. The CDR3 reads CASSENLGLNTEAFF. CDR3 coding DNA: TGCGCCAGCAGCGAAAACTTGGGGTTGAACACTGAAGCTTTCTTT.

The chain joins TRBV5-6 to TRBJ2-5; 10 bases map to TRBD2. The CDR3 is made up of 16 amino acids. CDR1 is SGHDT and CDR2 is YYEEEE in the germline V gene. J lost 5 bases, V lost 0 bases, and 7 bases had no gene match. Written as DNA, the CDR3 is TGTGCCAGCAGCTTGGATTTAGCGGGAGGCGGTGAGACCCAGTACTTC. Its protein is CASSLDLAGGGETQYF. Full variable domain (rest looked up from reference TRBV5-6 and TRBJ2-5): DAGVTQSPTHLIKTRGQQVTLRCSPKSGHDTVSWYQQALGQGPQFIFQYYEEEERQRGNFPDRFSGHQFPNYSSELNVNALLLGDSALYLCASSLDLAGGGETQYFGPGTRLLVL.

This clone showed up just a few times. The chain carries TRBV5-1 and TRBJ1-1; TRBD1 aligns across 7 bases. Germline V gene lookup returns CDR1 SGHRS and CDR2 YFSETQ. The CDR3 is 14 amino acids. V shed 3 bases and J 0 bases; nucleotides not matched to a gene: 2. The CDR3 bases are TGCGCCAGCAGCTGGGACAGCTTGAACACTGAAGCTTTCTTT. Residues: CASSWDSLNTEAFF.

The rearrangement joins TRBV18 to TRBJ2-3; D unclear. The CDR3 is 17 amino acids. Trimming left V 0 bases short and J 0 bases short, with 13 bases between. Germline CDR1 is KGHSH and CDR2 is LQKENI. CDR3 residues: CASSPPNPTSSTDTQYF. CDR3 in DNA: TGTGCCAGCTCACCACCGAATCCTACCTCTAGCACAGATACGCAGTATTTT. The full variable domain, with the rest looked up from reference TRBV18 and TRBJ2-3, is NAGVMQNPRHLVRRRGQEARLRCSPMKGHSHVYWYRQLPEEGLKFMVYLQKENIIDESGMPKERFSAEFPKEGPSILRIQQVVRGDSAAYFCASSPPNPTSSTDTQYFGPGTRLTVL.

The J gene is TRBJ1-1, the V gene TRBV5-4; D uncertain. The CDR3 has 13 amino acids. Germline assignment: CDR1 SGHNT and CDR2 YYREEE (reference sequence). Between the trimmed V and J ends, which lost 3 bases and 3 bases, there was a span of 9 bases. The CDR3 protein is CASSSPQDTEAFF. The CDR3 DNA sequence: TGTGCCAGCAGCTCCCCCCAGGACACTGAAGCTTTCTTT.

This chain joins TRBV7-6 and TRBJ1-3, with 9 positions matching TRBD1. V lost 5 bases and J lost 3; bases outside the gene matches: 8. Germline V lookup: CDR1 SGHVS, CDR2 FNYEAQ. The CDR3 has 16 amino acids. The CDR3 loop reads CASSLEDRGFGNTIYF. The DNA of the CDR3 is TGTGCCAGCAGCCTAGAGGACAGGGGATTTGGAAACACCATATATTTT.

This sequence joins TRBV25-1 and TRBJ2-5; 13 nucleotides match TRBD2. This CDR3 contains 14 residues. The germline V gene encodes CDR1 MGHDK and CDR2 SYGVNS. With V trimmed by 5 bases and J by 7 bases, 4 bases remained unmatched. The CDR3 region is CASSKLAGGGTQYF. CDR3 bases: TGTGCCAGCAGTAAACTAGCGGGAGGGGGGACCCAGTACTTC.

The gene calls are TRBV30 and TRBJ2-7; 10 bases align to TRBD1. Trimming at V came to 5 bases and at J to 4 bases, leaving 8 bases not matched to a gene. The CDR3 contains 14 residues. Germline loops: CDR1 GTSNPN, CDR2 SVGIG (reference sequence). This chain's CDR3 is CAWSDRGLWYEQYF. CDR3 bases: TGTGCCTGGTCTGACAGGGGGCTTTGGTACGAGCAGTACTTC.

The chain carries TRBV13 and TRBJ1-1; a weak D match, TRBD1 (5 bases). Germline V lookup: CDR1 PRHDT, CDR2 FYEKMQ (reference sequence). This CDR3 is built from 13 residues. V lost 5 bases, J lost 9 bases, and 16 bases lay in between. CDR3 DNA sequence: TGTGCCAGCAGCACGCAGGGTAAGGGGCAAGCTTTCTTT. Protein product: CASSTQGKGQAFF.

The CDR3 DNA is TGTGCCAGCAGCCGAGAGGGCCCAAACTATGGCTACACCTTC. This encodes CASSREGPNYGYTF. The V and J genes are TRBV11-1 and TRBJ1-2; D not certain. CDR1 is SGHAT and CDR2 is FQDESV in the germline V gene (reference sequence). Trimming left V 5 bases short and J 2 bases short, with 12 bases between. This CDR3 is 14 amino acids long. Using reference TRBV11-1 and TRBJ1-2 for the parts outside the CDR3, the full variable domain is EAEVAQSPRYKITEKSQAVAFWCDPISGHATLYWYRQILGQGPELLVQFQDESVVDDSQLPKDRFSAERLKGVDSTLKIQPAELGDSAMYLCASSREGPNYGYTFGSGTRLTVV.

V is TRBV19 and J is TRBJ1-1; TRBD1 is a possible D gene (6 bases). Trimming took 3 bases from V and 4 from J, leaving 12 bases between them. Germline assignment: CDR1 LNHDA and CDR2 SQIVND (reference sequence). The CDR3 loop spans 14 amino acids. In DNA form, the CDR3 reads TGTGCCAGTAGTATGGGAGGGGGGCTCACTGAAGCTTTCTTT. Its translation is CASSMGGGLTEAFF.